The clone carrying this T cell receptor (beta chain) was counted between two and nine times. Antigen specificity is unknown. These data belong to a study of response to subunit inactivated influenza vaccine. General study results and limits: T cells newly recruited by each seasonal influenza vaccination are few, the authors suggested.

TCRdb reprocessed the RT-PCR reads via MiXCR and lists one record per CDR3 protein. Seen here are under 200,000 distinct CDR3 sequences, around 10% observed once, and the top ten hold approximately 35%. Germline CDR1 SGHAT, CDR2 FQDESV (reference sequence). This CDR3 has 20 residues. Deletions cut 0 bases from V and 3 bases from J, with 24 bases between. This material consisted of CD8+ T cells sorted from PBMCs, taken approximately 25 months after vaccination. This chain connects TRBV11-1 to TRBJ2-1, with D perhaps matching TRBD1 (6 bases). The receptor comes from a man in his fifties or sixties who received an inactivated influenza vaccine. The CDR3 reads CASSLAAGWGRDNYYNEQFF. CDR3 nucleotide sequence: TGTGCCAGCAGCTTAGCAGCAGGATGGGGCCGGGACAATTACTACAATGAGCAGTTCTTC. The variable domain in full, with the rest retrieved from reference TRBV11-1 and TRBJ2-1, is EAEVAQSPRYKITEKSQAVAFWCDPISGHATLYWYRQILGQGPELLVQFQDESVVDDSQLPKDRFSAERLKGVDSTLKIQPAELGDSAMYLCASSLAAGWGRDNYYNEQFFGPGTRLTVL.